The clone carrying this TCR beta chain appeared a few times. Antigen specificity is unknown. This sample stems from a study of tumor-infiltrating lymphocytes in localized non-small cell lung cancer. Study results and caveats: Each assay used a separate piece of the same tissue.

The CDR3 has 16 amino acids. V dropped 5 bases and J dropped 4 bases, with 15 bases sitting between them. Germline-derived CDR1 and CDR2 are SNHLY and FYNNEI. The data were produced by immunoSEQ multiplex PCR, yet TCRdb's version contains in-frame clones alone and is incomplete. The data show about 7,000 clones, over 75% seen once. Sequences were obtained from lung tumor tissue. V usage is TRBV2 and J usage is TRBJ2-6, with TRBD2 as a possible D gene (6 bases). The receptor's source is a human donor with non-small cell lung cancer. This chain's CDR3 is CASSPRRAAGANVLTF. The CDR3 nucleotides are TGTGCCAGCAGTCCCCGGAGGGCGGCGGGGGCCAACGTCCTGACTTTC.